The 20 T cell receptor beta chains below come from one sample, sequenced in a study of cytomegalovirus exposure and HLA in healthy donors. Libraries were prepared by immunoSEQ multiplex PCR; TCRdb keeps only in-frame clonotypes and omits some of them. The table records 150,000 to 200,000 clones, roughly 81% of them present only once. The sample consisted of PBMCs. These receptor sequences come from a woman aged 30 to 39 in good health and CMV-seronegative.

CDR3 residues: CASFGQGARTDTQYF. In DNA, the CDR3 is TGTGCCAGCTTTGGACAGGGCGCCCGCACAGATACGCAGTATTTT. The rearrangement joins TRBV6-1 to TRBJ2-3; 8 positions agree with TRBD1. CDR3 length: 15 amino acids. Germline V gene data show CDR1 as MNHNS and CDR2 as SASEGT. V was pared by 8 bases and J by 1 base, with 8 bases of the junction left unmatched.

This chain connects TRBV5-1 to TRBJ2-3; D remains unclear. The CDR3 covers 12 residues. Germline-derived CDR1 and CDR2 are SGHRS and YFSETQ. Between the trimmed V and J ends, which lost 3 bases and 0 bases, there was a span of 2 bases. The CDR3 is CASSSSTDTQYF. Written as DNA, the CDR3 is TGCGCCAGCAGCTCTAGCACAGATACGCAGTATTTT.

The chain joins TRBV14 to TRBJ1-3; a possible D gene is TRBD1 (5 bases). CDR3 length equals 16 residues. Germline V gives CDR1 SGHDN, CDR2 FVKESK. Between the trimmed V and J ends, which lost 0 bases and 0 bases, there was a span of 9 bases. CDR3 region: CASSQEWGVSGNTIYF. The CDR3 coding sequence is TGTGCCAGCAGCCAAGAATGGGGCGTCTCTGGAAACACCATATATTTT.

The gene calls are TRBV29-1 and TRBJ2-1; tentatively, D is TRBD2 (6 bases). The CDR3 spans 12 residues. CDR1 is SQVTM, CDR2 ANQGSEA, per germline. V was pared by 7 bases and J by 2 bases, with 9 bases between. The DNA for the CDR3 is TGCAGCGCGGGGGATCCCTACAATGAGCAGTTCTTC. Its translation: CSAGDPYNEQFF.

This chain connects TRBV5-1 to TRBJ2-7; D is unclear. The ends were cut back, 0 bases at V and 6 bases at J, with 13 bases in the middle. The V gene's germline CDR1 is SGHRS and CDR2 YFSETQ. The CDR3 runs 14 residues. CDR3: CASSLGSFGREQYF. The CDR3 DNA is TGCGCCAGCAGCTTGGGGAGTTTCGGTCGCGAGCAGTACTTC.

The chain is built from TRBV14 and TRBJ1-2, with 7 bases matching TRBD1. The CDR3 has 14 residues. Trimming removed 0 bases from V and 4 bases from J; junction bases left unmatched: 2. Germline CDR1 is SGHDN and CDR2 is FVKESK. In nucleotides, the CDR3 is TGTGCCAGCAGCCAAGAGACAGGGTCCTATGGCTACACCTTC. Translated: CASSQETGSYGYTF.

This clone was counted a single time. This sample includes further DNA sequences coding for the same CDR3. This chain uses TRBV5-1 with TRBJ1-5; 9 nucleotides line up with TRBD1. Losses at the gene ends were 0 bases for V and 2 bases for J; bases not matched to a gene: 0. The CDR3 totals 15 residues. CDR1 is SGHRS and CDR2 is YFSETQ in the germline V gene. CDR3 sequence: CASSLGTGGNQPQHF. As DNA, the CDR3 is TGCGCCAGCAGCTTGGGGACAGGGGGCAATCAGCCCCAGCATTTT.

The rearrangement links TRBV30 to TRBJ2-1, with D maybe TRBD1 (5 bases). From germline, CDR1 is GTSNPN and CDR2 SVGIG (reference sequence). The CDR3 extends over 13 amino acids. V lost 3 bases and J 5 bases, leaving 11 bases between the germline ends. CDR3 protein: CAWRGQGHNEQFF. DNA for the CDR3: TGTGCCTGGAGGGGGCAGGGCCACAATGAGCAGTTCTTC.

This rearrangement joins TRBV28 to TRBJ2-2, with TRBD1 matching 12 bases. The CDR3 is 15 residues long. V lost 10 bases, J lost 7 bases, and 10 bases stayed unmatched. Germline CDR1 reads MDHEN; CDR2 reads SYDVKM. The DNA of the CDR3 is TGTGCCACCTCAAGGGACAGGGGGCTTGGCGGGGAGCTGTTTTTT. It specifies CATSRDRGLGGELFF.

CDR3 in DNA: TGTGCCAGCGCCGGACAGGGGGGCACAGATACGCAGTATTTT. This sequence encodes CASAGQGGTDTQYF. The genes are TRBV19 and TRBJ2-3; 10 positions match TRBD1. Germline-derived CDR1 and CDR2 are LNHDA and SQIVND (reference sequence). The CDR3 extends over 14 amino acids. V lost 9 bases and J lost 1; bases outside the gene matches: 4.

The CDR3 region is CASSLTNSYNEQFF. The CDR3 coding sequence is TGTGCCAGCAGTTTGACAAACTCCTACAATGAGCAGTTCTTC. The chain links TRBV28 to TRBJ2-1, with D unresolved. In germline, CDR1 is MDHEN, CDR2 SYDVKM. The CDR3 loop spans 14 amino acids. V gave up 3 bases and J gave up 0 bases, with 6 bases separating them.

The chain couples TRBV6-1 to TRBJ1-3; D is ambiguous. The germline V and J ends were trimmed by 2 bases and 0 bases, with 11 bases remaining between them. CDR3 size: 16 residues. Looked up from germline, CDR1 is MNHNS and CDR2 is SASEGT. The CDR3 here is CASSELGGNSGNTIYF. In nucleotides, the CDR3 is TGTGCCAGCAGTGAACTGGGCGGGAACTCTGGAAACACCATATATTTT.

DNA of the CDR3: TGTGCCAGCAGGTCACCGCCGGGGAGTGGGGCCAACGTCCTGACTTTC. It translates to CASRSPPGSGANVLTF. The chain employs TRBV6-6 and TRBJ2-6; D possibly corresponds to TRBD2 (5 bases). V was cut by 6 bases and J by 3 bases, with 15 bases left in between. The length of the CDR3 is 16 residues. CDR1 is MNHNY, CDR2 SVGAGI, per germline (reference sequence).

V gene TRBV5-1 combines with J gene TRBJ2-1; 10 bases agree with TRBD1. V dropped 0 bases and J dropped 3; count of bases not matched to a gene: 9. Germline V gene lookup returns CDR1 SGHRS and CDR2 YFSETQ. The CDR3 has 18 amino acids. The CDR3 protein is CASSLAEGDRGLYNEQFF. In DNA form, the CDR3 reads TGCGCCAGCAGCTTGGCGGAAGGAGACAGGGGGCTCTACAATGAGCAGTTCTTC.

This chain connects TRBV18 to TRBJ1-4, with 10 bases lining up with TRBD1. With V trimmed by 3 bases and J by 0 bases, 7 bases remained unmatched. CDR1 KGHSH and CDR2 LQKENI come from the germline V gene. The CDR3 sequence is 18 residues long. CDR3 region: CASSPLDRGRATNEKLFF. Here the CDR3 DNA reads TGTGCCAGCTCACCCCTGGACAGGGGGAGGGCAACTAATGAAAAACTGTTTTTT.

The rearrangement links TRBV7-9 to TRBJ1-3; tentatively, D is TRBD1 (6 bases). The CDR3 consists of 13 residues. Trimming removed 6 bases at V and 3 bases at J, with 9 bases between. Germline V CDR1 and CDR2: SEHNR, FQNEAQ (reference sequence). CDR3 amino acids: CASRWTVGNTIYF. In DNA, the CDR3 is TGTGCCAGCAGGTGGACAGTTGGAAACACCATATATTTT.

J is TRBJ2-5 and V is TRBV7-8; D uncertain. The end of the DNA fits TRBJ2-7 better, so the J call may be wrong. Germline assignment: CDR1 SGHVS and CDR2 FQNEAQ. The length of the CDR3 is 13 residues. The CDR3 nucleotides are TGTGCCAGCAGCTTATTAGAATCCTACGAGCAGTACTTC. Encoded protein: CASSLLESYEQYF.

The V call is TRBV6-1, the J call TRBJ1-1, with a tentative D call TRBD1 (5 bases). CDR1 MNHNS and CDR2 SASEGT come from the germline V gene. The V gene lost 8 bases and the J gene lost 0 bases, with 10 bases spanning the gap. The CDR3 consists of 13 residues. The CDR3 is CASALRVNTEAFF. The DNA of the CDR3 is TGTGCCAGCGCCCTCAGGGTGAACACTGAAGCTTTCTTT.

V and J are TRBV11-3 and TRBJ1-1; 7 positions agree with TRBD1. The ends lost 5 bases at V and 5 bases at J; junction bases unmatched: 5. Germline CDR1 SGHNT, CDR2 YENEEA. This CDR3 spans 13 amino acids. In DNA, the CDR3 is TGTGCCAGCAGCCAACAGGGGTGGACTGAAGCTTTCTTT. Protein: CASSQQGWTEAFF.

The chain uses TRBV19 and TRBJ2-3, with TRBD2 matching over 12 bases. The V and J ends lost 4 bases and 5 bases, in that order; junction bases with no gene match: 7. The CDR3 loop spans 16 amino acids. Germline CDR1 reads LNHDA; CDR2 reads SQIVND (reference sequence). The CDR3 spells CASSTGLAGYEDTQYF. In nucleotides, the CDR3 is TGTGCCAGTAGTACCGGACTAGCGGGATATGAAGATACGCAGTATTTT.